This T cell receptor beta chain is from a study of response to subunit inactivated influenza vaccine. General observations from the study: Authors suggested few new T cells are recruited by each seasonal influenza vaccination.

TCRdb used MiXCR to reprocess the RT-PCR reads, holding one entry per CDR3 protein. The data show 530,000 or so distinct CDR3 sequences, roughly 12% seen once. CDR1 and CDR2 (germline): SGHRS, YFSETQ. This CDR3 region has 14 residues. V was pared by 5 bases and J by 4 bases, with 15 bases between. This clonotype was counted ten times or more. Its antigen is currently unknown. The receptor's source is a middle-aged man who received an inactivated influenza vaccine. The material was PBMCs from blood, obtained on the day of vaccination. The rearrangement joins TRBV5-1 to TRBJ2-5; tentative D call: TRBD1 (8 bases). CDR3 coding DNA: TGCGCCAGCAGTTTACAGGGGGGGTCAGAGACCCAGTACTTC. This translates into CASSLQGGSETQYF.